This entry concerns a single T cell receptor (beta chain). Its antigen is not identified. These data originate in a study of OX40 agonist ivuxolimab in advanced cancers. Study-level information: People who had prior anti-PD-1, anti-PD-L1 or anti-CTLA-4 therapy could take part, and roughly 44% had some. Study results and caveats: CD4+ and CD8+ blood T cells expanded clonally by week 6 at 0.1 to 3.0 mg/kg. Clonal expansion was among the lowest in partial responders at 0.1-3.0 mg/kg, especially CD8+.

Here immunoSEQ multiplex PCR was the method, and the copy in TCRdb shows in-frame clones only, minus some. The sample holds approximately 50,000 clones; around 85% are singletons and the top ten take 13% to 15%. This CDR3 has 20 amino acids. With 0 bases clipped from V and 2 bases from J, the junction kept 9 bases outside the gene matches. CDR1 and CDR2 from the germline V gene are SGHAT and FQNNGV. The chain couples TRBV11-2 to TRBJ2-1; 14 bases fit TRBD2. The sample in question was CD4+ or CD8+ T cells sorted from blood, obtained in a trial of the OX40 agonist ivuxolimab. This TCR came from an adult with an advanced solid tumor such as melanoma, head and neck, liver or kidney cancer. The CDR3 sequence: CASSLETSGGAQGPYNEQFF. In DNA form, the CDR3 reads TGTGCCAGCAGCTTAGAGACTAGCGGGGGGGCCCAGGGGCCCTACAATGAGCAGTTCTTC.